This T cell receptor beta chain was sequenced for a study of identical twins. Study-wide points: Insertions ran lower in abundant cord blood beta clonotypes, though not in memory repertoires. Sequences that were beta out-of-frame showed weaker excess twin sharing. Conclusions rested on cross-sectional statistics rather than following the same donors.

On this clonotype itself: Its antigen is not identified.

This CDR3 is built from 17 residues. Trimming cost V 3 bases and J 5 bases; bases outside gene matches: 9. In germline, CDR1 is ENHRY, CDR2 SYGVKD. Unique molecular identifiers were present on the cDNA, which also gained a universal primer site by template switching. MiXCR was run by TCRdb on the 5' RACE reads, yielding one entry per CDR3 protein. Of 1.5 million to 2 million distinct CDR3 sequences listed, around a third are singletons. The chain has TRBV10-3 and TRBJ2-3, with 12 nucleotides matching TRBD2. The sample consisted of cord blood. This sequence was found in a newborn girl in good health. The CDR3 nucleotides are TGTGCCATCAGTGAAACAGGACTAGCGGGAATGATAGATACGCAGTATTTT. The encoded protein is CAISETGLAGMIDTQYF.